These 22 T cell receptor beta chains were all obtained from the same sample, sequenced in a study of early T cells in non-severe SARS-CoV-2 infection. Via MiXCR, TCRdb re-called the 5' RACE reads, giving one row per CDR3 protein. The data contain 80,000 to 100,000 distinct CDR3 sequences, roughly 15% of them seen just once; the ten biggest clones take up roughly 6%. The sequenced sample was whole blood. The receptors were gathered from an adult who was a healthcare worker with PCR-confirmed SARS-CoV-2 infection or an uninfected control (not recorded which).

The rearrangement uses TRBV4-3 and TRBJ2-7, with D uncertain. V was pared by 2 bases and J by 3 bases, with 14 bases between. Germline CDR1 reads LGHNA; CDR2 reads YSLEER. This CDR3 contains 15 residues. In DNA form, the CDR3 reads TGCGCCAGCAGCCAAACCGGGCCCCCAGGCTACGAGCAGTACTTC. It encodes CASSQTGPPGYEQYF.

This clonotype was counted a single time. This rearrangement joins TRBV5-1 to TRBJ1-2; a weak D match, TRBD1 (6 bases). The CDR3 runs to 15 residues. V lost 0 bases to trimming and J lost 5 bases, with 14 bases between them. Germline V gene sequence: CDR1 SGHRS, CDR2 YFSETQ. The CDR3 region is CASSLDGGAAYGYTF. The CDR3 DNA is TGCGCCAGCAGCTTGGACGGGGGCGCGGCGTATGGCTACACCTTC.

The rearrangement uses TRBV20-1 and TRBJ2-7; tentatively, D is TRBD2 (5 bases). V lost 1 base to trimming and J lost 0 bases, with 13 bases between them. Germline assignment: CDR1 DFQATT and CDR2 SNEGSKA (reference sequence). This CDR3 has 15 residues. CDR3 coding DNA: TGCAGTGCTAGAGGAGGGCTGGTCTCCTCCTACGAGCAGTACTTC. Translation gives CSARGGLVSSYEQYF.

This clonotype has only a few counts. The V and J genes are TRBV5-4 and TRBJ2-7; D may be TRBD1 (6 bases). Germline values: CDR1 SGHNT, CDR2 YYREEE (reference sequence). The CDR3 is 13 residues long. V dropped 2 bases and J dropped 5 bases, with 11 bases sitting between them. In DNA form, the CDR3 reads TGTGCCAGCAGCTTTACAGGGTCCGACGAGCAGTACTTC. Its translation: CASSFTGSDEQYF.

The chain employs TRBV5-4 and TRBJ1-4; no clear D gene. Trimming removed 4 bases at V and 0 bases at J, with 7 bases between. CDR1 SGHNT and CDR2 YYREEE come from the germline V gene (reference sequence). This CDR3 spans 14 amino acids. In DNA, the CDR3 is TGTGCCAGCAGCCAAATCTCAACTAATGAAAAACTGTTTTTT. Its translation is CASSQISTNEKLFF.

The chain joins TRBV7-2 to TRBJ2-2; D unclear. V lost 3 bases and J lost 5, with 10 bases in between. This CDR3 is 14 amino acids long. CDR1 SGHTA and CDR2 FQGNSA come from the germline V gene. CDR3 in amino acids: CASSFLRRTGELFF. Written as DNA, the CDR3 is TGTGCCAGCAGCTTTTTGCGGAGAACCGGGGAGCTGTTTTTT.

The rearrangement uses TRBV7-2 and TRBJ2-5; D not resolved. Per the germline V gene, CDR1 is SGHTA and CDR2 is FQGNSA. V was trimmed by 1 base and J by 1 base, leaving 7 bases between them. CDR3 length equals 14 residues. The CDR3 DNA sequence: TGTGCCAGCAGCTTAGTGGGCAGCCAAGAGACCCAGTACTTC. The encoded protein is CASSLVGSQETQYF. Drawing the rest from reference TRBV7-2 and TRBJ2-5, the complete variable domain is GAGVSQSPSNKVTEKGKDVELRCDPISGHTALYWYRQSLGQGLEFLIYFQGNSAPDKSGLPSDRFSAERTGGSVSTLTIQRTQQEDSAVYLCASSLVGSQETQYFGPGTRLLVL.

The gene calls are TRBV7-6 and TRBJ2-5; TRBD2 aligns across 7 bases. Germline CDR1 and CDR2: SGHVS and FNYEAQ. The CDR3 is made up of 16 amino acids. Trimming took 3 bases from V and 2 from J; bases not matched to a gene: 9. The CDR3 DNA sequence: TGTGCCAGCAGCTTGAATGGCGGGGGAATACAAGAGACCCAGTACTTC. Its translation is CASSLNGGGIQETQYF.

The chain recombines TRBV11-2 with TRBJ2-1, with 9 nucleotides matching TRBD2. Germline V gives CDR1 SGHAT, CDR2 FQNNGV. The CDR3 consists of 17 residues. Trimming cost V 4 bases and J 5 bases; bases outside gene matches: 12. The CDR3 DNA follows: TGTGCCAGCAGCTCCCCAGCGCGGGGGGGCCAAAACAATGAGCAGTTCTTC. It codes for CASSSPARGGQNNEQFF.

The V and J genes are TRBV29-1 and TRBJ2-1; 15 positions agree with TRBD2. J gave up 8 bases and V 8 bases, and 7 bases lay outside the gene matches. The CDR3 length is 14 residues. Germline lookup yields CDR1 SQVTM and CDR2 ANQGSEA. The CDR3 sequence: CSLGTSGGFYEQFF. In DNA, the CDR3 is TGCAGCCTTGGGACTAGCGGGGGGTTCTATGAGCAGTTCTTC.

At least ten counts were recorded for this clonotype. The V and J genes are TRBV5-5 and TRBJ1-2, with D possibly TRBD1 on 5 matching bases. Germline-derived CDR1 and CDR2 are SGHKS and YYEKEE (reference sequence). Trimming stripped 3 bases from V and 2 bases from J, with 8 bases between. The CDR3 totals 13 residues. CDR3 residues: CASSSQGNYGYTF. For the CDR3, the DNA is TGTGCCAGCAGCTCGCAGGGCAACTATGGCTACACCTTC.

This chain connects TRBV7-9 to TRBJ1-1, with D possibly TRBD1 on 5 matching bases. V was shortened by 1 base and J by 4 bases, with 7 bases between the two germline ends. In germline, CDR1 is SEHNR, CDR2 FQNEAQ (reference sequence). This CDR3 is 13 amino acids long. The CDR3 reads CASSLGRATEAFF. CDR3 nucleotides: TGTGCCAGCAGCTTAGGCAGGGCCACTGAAGCTTTCTTT.

V and J are TRBV9 and TRBJ1-3, with D maybe TRBD1 (5 bases). Germline assignment: CDR1 SGDLS and CDR2 YYNGEE. CDR3 size: 15 residues. V shed 0 bases and J shed 7 bases, with 14 bases lying between them. CDR3 sequence reads: CASSVEAGNGNTIYF. DNA of the CDR3: TGTGCCAGCAGCGTAGAGGCAGGGAACGGTAACACCATATATTTT.

This clonotype has a handful of counts. The chain has TRBV6-5 and TRBJ1-1, with a weak D call TRBD1 (5 bases). V was clipped by 2 bases and J by 11 bases, with 9 bases between them. This CDR3 is 11 amino acids long. CDR1 is MNHEY and CDR2 is SVGAGI in the germline V gene. The CDR3 region is CASSYGTRAFF. As DNA, the CDR3 is TGTGCCAGCAGTTACGGGACGAGGGCTTTCTTT.

The rearrangement joins TRBV28 to TRBJ1-2; 11 nucleotides match TRBD1. The ends lost 6 bases at V and 6 bases at J; junction bases unmatched: 9. The germline CDR1 and CDR2 sequences are MDHEN and SYDVKM. This CDR3 has 15 residues. CDR3 region: CASRIGGTGGNGYTF. CDR3 DNA sequence: TGTGCCAGCAGGATCGGAGGGACAGGGGGAAATGGCTACACCTTC.

This clonotype was found a few times. This chain uses TRBV4-3 with TRBJ1-6; D remains ambiguous. V dropped 1 base and J dropped 8 bases, with 12 bases sitting between them. Per germline, CDR1 LGHNA and CDR2 YSLEER. The CDR3 spans 15 residues. Here the CDR3 reads CASSQGSFRDSPLHF. DNA for the CDR3: TGCGCCAGCAGCCAAGGGTCCTTCCGGGATTCACCCCTCCACTTT.

This clonotype was recorded many times. The chain recombines TRBV6-4 with TRBJ2-2; D is perhaps TRBD1 (5 bases). Trimming removed 0 bases at V and 5 bases at J, with 7 bases between. The CDR3 loop spans 14 amino acids. Germline values: CDR1 MRHNA, CDR2 SNTAGT. The CDR3 nucleotides read TGTGCCAGCAGTGACTCGTCAGGGACCGGGGAGCTGTTTTTT. Protein sequence: CASSDSSGTGELFF.

This rearrangement joins TRBV7-3 to TRBJ2-5, with D uncertain. The CDR3 is 13 amino acids. Trimming removed 5 bases at V and 3 bases at J, with 10 bases between. Germline V gives CDR1 SGHTA, CDR2 FQGTGA. DNA of the CDR3: TGTGCCAGCAGCCGAACCCTGGAAGAGACCCAGTACTTC. It translates to CASSRTLEETQYF.

The V call is TRBV7-6, the J call TRBJ1-5; TRBD1 is a possible D gene (5 bases). This CDR3 has 14 residues. The germline V and J ends were trimmed by 4 bases and 5 bases, with 12 bases remaining between them. Germline V CDR1 and CDR2: SGHVS, FNYEAQ. CDR3 nucleotides: TGTGCCAGCAGCTCCGACCCCAGGGATCAGCCCCAGCATTTT. Translated, it gives CASSSDPRDQPQHF.

V gene TRBV28 combines with J gene TRBJ2-5, with D unclear. The CDR3 has 12 residues. Between the trimmed V and J ends, which lost 5 bases and 2 bases, there was a span of 6 bases. CDR1 is MDHEN, CDR2 SYDVKM, per germline. CDR3 bases: TGTGCCAGCAGTCAACAACAAGAGACCCAGTACTTC. Translating it yields CASSQQQETQYF.

This clonotype was seen ten or more times. The chain uses TRBV12-3 or TRBV12-4 and TRBJ2-5, with TRBD2 identical over 12 bases. V lost 3 bases and J lost 5; bases outside the gene matches: 1. There are 14 residues in the CDR3. CDR3 residues: CASSFGTSGETQYF. The CDR3 DNA follows: TGTGCCAGCAGTTTTGGGACTAGCGGGGAGACCCAGTACTTC.

The V and J genes are TRBV11-2 and TRBJ2-1, with D perhaps matching TRBD2 (6 bases). Trimming took off 5 bases at V and 6 bases at J, with 14 bases between the two ends. Looked up from germline, CDR1 is SGHAT and CDR2 is FQNNGV. CDR3 size: 14 residues. CDR3 DNA sequence: TGTGCCAGCAGCGTGGGACTTGTTAGCAATGAGCAGTTCTTC. It translates to CASSVGLVSNEQFF.